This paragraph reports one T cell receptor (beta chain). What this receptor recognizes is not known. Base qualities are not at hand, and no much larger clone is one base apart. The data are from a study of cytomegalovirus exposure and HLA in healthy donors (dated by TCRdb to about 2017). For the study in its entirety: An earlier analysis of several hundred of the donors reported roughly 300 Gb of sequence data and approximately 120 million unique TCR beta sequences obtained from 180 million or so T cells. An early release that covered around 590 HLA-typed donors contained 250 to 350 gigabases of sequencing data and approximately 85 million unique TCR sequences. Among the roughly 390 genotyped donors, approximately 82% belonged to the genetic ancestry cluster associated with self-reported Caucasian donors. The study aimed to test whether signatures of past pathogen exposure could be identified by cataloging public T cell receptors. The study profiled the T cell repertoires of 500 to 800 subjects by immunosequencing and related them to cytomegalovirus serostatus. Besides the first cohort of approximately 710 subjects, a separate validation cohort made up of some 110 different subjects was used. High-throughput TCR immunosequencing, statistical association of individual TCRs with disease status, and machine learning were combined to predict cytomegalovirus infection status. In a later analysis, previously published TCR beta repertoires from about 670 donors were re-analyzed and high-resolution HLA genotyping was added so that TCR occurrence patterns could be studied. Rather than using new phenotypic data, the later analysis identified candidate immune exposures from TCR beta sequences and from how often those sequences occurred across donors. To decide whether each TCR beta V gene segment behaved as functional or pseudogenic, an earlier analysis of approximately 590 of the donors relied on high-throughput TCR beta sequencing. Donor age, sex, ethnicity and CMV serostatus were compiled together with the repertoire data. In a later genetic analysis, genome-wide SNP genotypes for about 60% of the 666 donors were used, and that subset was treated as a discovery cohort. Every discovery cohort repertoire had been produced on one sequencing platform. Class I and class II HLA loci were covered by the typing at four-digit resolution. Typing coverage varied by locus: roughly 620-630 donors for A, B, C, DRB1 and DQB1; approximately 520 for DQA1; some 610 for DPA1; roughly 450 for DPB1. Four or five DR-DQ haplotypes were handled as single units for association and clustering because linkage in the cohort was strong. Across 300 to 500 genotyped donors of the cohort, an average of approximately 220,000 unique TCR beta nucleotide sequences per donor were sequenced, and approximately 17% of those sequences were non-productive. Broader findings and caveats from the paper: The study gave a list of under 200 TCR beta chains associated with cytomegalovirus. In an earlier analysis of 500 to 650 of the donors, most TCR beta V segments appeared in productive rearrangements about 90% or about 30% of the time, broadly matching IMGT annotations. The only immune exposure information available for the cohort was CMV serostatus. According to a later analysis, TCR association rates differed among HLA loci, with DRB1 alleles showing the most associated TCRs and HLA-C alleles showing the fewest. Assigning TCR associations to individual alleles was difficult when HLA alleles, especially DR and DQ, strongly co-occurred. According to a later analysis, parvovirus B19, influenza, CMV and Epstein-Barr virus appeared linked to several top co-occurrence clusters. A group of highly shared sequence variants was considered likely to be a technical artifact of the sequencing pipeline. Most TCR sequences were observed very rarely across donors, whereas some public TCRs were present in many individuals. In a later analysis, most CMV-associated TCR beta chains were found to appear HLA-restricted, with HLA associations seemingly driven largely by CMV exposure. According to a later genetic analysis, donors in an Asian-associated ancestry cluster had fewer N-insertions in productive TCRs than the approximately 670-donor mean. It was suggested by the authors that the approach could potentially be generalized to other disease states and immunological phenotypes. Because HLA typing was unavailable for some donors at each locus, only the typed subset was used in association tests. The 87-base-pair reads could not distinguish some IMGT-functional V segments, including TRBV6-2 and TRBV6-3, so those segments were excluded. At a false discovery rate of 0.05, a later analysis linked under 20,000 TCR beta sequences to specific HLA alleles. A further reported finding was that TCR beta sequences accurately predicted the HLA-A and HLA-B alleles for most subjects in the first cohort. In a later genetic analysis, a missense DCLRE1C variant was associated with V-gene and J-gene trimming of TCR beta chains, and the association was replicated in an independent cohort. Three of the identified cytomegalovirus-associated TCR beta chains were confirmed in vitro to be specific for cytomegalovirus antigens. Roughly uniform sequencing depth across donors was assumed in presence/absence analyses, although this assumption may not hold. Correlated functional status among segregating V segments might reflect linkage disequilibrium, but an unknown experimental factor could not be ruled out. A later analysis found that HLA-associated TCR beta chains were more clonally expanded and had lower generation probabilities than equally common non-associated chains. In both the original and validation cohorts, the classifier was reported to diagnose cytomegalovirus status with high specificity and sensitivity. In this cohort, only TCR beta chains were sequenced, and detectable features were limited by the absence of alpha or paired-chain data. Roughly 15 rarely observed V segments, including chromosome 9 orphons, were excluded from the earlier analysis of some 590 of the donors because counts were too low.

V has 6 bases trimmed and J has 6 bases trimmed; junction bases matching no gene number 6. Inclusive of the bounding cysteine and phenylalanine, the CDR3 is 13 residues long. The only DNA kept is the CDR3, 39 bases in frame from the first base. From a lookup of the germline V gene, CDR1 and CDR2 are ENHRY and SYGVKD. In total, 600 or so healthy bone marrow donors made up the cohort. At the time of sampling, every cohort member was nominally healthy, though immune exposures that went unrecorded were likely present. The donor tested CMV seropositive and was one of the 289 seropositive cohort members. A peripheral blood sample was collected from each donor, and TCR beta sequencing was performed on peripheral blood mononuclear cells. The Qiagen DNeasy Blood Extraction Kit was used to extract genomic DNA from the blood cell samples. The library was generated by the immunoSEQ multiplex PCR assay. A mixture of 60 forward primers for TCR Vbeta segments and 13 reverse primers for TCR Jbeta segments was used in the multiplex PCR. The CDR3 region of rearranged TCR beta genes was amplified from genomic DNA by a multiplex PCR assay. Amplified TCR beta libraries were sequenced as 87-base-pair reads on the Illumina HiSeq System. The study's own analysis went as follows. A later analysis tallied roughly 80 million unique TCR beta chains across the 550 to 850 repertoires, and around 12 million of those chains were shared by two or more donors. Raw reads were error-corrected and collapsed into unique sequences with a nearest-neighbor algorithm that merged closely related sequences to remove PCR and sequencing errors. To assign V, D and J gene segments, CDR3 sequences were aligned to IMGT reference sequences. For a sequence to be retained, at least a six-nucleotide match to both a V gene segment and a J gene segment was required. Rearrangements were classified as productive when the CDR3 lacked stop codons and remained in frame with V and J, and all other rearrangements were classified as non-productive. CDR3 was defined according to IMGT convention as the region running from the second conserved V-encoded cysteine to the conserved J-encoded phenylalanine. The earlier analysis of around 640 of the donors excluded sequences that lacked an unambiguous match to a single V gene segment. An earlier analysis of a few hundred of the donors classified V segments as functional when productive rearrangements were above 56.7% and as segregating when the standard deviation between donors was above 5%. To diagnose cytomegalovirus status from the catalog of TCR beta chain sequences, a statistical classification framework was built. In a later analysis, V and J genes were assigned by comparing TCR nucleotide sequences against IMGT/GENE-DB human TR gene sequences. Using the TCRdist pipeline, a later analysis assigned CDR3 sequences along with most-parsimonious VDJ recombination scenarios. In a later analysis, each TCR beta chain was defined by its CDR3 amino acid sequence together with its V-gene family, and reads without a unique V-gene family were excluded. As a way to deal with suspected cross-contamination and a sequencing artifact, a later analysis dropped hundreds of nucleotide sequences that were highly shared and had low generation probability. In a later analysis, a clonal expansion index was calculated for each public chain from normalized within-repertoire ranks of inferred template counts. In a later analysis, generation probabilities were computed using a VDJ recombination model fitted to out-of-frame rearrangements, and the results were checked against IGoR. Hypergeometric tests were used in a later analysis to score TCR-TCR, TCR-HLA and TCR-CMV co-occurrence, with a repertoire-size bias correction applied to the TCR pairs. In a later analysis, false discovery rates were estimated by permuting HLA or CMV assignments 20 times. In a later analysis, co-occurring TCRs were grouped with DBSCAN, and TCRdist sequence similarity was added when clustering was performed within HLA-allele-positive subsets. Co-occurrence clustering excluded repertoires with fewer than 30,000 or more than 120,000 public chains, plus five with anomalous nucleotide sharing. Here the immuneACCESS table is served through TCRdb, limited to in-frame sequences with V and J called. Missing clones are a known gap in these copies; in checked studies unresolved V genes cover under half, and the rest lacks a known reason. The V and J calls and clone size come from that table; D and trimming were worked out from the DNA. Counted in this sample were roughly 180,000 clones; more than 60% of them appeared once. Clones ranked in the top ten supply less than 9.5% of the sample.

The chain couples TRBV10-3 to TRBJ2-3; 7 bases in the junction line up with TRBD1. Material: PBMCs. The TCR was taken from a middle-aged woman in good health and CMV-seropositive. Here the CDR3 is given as CAIRGDSLDTQYF. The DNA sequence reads TGTGCCATCAGGGGGGACAGTTTGGATACGCAGTATTTT.